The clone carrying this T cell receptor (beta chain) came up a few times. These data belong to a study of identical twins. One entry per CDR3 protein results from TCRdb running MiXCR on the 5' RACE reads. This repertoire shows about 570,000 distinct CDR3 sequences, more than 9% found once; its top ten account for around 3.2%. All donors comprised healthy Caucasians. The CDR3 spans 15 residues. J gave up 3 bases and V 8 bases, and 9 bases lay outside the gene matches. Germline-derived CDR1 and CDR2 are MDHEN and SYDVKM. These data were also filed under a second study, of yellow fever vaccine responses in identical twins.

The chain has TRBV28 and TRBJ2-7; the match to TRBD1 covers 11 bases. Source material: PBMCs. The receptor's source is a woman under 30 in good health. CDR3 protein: CASGKGGTGGYEQYF. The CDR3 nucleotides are TGTGCCAGCGGAAAGGGGGGGACAGGGGGCTACGAGCAGTACTTC.